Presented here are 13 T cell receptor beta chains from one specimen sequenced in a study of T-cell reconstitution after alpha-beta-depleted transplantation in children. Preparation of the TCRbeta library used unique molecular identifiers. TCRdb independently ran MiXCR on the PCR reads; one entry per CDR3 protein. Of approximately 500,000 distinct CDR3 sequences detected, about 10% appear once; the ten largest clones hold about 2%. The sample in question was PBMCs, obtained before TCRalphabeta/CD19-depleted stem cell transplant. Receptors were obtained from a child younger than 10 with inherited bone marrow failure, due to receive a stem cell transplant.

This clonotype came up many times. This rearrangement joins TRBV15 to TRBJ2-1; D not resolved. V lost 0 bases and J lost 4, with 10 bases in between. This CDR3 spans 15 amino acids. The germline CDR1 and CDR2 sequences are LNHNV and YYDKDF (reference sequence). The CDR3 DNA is TGTGCCACCAGCAGAGATCGGACCGTATACAATGAGCAGTTCTTC. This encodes CATSRDRTVYNEQFF. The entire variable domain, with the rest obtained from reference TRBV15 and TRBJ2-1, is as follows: DAMVIQNPRYQVTQFGKPVTLSCSQTLNHNVMYWYQQKSSQAPKLLFHYYDKDFNNEADTPDNFQSRRPNTSFCFLDIRSPGLGDTAMYLCATSRDRTVYNEQFFGPGTRLTVL.

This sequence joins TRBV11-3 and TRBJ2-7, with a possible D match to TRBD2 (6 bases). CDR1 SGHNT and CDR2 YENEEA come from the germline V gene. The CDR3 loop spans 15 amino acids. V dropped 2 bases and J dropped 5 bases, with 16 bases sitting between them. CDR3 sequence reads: CASSLMWEASHEQYF. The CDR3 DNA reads TGTGCCAGCAGCTTAATGTGGGAGGCGTCCCACGAGCAGTACTTC.

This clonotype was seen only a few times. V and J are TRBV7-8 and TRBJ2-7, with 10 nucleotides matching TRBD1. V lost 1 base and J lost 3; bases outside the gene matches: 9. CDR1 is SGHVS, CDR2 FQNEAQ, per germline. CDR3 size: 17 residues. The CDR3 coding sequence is TGTGCCAGCAGCTTAGGATCCGGGACAGGGGTTCTCTACGAGCAGTACTTC. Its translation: CASSLGSGTGVLYEQYF.

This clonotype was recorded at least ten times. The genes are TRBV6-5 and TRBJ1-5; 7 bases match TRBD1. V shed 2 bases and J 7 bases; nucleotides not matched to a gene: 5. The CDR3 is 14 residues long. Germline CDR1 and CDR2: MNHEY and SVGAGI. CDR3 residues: CASSYRQGDQPQHF. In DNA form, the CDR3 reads TGTGCCAGCAGTTACCGACAGGGTGACCAGCCCCAGCATTTT.

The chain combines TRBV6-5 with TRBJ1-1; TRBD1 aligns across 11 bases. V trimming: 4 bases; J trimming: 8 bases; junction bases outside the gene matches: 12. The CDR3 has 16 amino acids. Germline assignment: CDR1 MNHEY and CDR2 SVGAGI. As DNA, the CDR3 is TGTGCCAGCAGTTCCGAGGACAGGGGGCAATACATGGAAGCTTTCTTT. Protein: CASSSEDRGQYMEAFF.

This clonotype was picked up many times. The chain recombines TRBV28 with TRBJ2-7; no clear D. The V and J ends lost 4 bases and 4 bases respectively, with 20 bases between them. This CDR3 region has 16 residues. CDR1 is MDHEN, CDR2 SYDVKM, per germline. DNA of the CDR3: TGTGCCAGCAGTTCCATGGGGTCTGCGGTATCTTACGAGCAGTACTTC. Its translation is CASSSMGSAVSYEQYF.

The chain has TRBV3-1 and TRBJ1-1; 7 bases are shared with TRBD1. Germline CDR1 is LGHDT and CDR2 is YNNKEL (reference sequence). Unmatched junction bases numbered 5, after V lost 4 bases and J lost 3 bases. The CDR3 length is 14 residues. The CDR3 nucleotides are TGTGCCAGCAGCCCTTATGACAGGGACACTGAAGCTTTCTTT. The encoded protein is CASSPYDRDTEAFF.

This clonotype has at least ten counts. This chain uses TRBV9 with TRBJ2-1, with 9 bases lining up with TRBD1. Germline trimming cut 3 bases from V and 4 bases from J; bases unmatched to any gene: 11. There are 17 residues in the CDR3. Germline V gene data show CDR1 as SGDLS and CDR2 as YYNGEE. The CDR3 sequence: CASSAPRDRVGYNEQFF. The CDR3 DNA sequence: TGTGCCAGCAGCGCCCCGAGGGACAGGGTTGGGTACAATGAGCAGTTCTTC.

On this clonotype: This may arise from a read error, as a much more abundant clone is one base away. The CDR3 bases are TGTGCCAGCAGCCTAGGGACAGCTGAATACGAGCAGTACTTC. Encoded protein: CASSLGTAEYEQYF. The chain carries TRBV7-9 and TRBJ2-7, with 7 bases aligning to TRBD1. The germline V gene has CDR1 SEHNR and CDR2 FQNEAQ (reference sequence). The CDR3 loop spans 14 amino acids. Germline trimming cut 5 bases from V and 4 bases from J; bases unmatched to any gene: 8.

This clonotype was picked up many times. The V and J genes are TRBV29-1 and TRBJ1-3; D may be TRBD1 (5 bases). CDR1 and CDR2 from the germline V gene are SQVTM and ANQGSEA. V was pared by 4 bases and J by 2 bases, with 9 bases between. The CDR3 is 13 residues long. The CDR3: CSVGGGAGNTIYF. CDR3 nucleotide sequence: TGCAGCGTTGGGGGGGGGGCTGGAAACACCATATATTTT.

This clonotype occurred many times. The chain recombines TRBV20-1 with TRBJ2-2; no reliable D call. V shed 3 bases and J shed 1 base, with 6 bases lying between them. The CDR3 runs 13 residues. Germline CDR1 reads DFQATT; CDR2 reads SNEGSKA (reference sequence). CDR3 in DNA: TGCAGTGCTAGGTTGCGGAACACCGGGGAGCTGTTTTTT. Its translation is CSARLRNTGELFF.

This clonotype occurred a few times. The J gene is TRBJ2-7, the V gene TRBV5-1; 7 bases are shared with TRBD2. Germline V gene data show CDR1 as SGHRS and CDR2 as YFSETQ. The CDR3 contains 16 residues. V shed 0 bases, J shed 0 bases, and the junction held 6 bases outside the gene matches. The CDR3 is CASSLAGGSGSYEQYF. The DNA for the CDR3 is TGCGCCAGCAGCTTGGCCGGCGGGAGTGGCTCCTACGAGCAGTACTTC.

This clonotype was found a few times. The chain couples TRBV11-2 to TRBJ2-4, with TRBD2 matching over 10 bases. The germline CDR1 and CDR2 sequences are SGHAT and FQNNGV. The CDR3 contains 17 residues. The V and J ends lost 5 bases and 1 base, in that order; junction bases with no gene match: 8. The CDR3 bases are TGTGCCAGCAGCCTCGGAGGACTAGCGGTTGCCAAAAACATTCAGTACTTC. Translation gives CASSLGGLAVAKNIQYF.